Each of the 7 T cell receptor beta chains below was sequenced from the same sample in a study of cytomegalovirus exposure and HLA in healthy donors. Sequenced by immunoSEQ multiplex PCR; TCRdb stores in-frame clones only, minus some. The sample records about 400,000 clones, 75% to 90% being singletons. Material: PBMCs. These receptor sequences come from a woman aged 18-29 years in good health and CMV-seronegative.

The chain couples TRBV28 to TRBJ2-5; D is unclear. The CDR3 is 17 residues long. The germline gives CDR1 MDHEN, CDR2 SYDVKM. Trimming stripped 4 bases from V and 0 bases from J, with 18 bases between. CDR3 sequence: CASSYAPLVRYQETQYF. CDR3 nucleotides: TGTGCCAGCAGTTATGCCCCACTCGTCAGGTACCAAGAGACCCAGTACTTC.

This clone was found once. The chain uses TRBV15 and TRBJ1-2; 8 bases line up with TRBD1. This CDR3 is built from 15 residues. Trimming removed 5 bases from V and 6 bases from J; junction bases left unmatched: 11. CDR1 and CDR2 (germline): LNHNV, YYDKDF (reference sequence). CDR3 loop: CATSFRREQGDGYTF. The CDR3 nucleotides read TGTGCCACCAGCTTCCGAAGGGAACAGGGGGATGGCTACACCTTC. Full variable domain (missing parts from reference TRBV15 and TRBJ1-2): DAMVIQNPRYQVTQFGKPVTLSCSQTLNHNVMYWYQQKSSQAPKLLFHYYDKDFNNEADTPDNFQSRRPNTSFCFLDIRSPGLGDTAMYLCATSFRREQGDGYTFGSGTRLTVV.

This sequence joins TRBV9 and TRBJ2-3; 8 bases map to TRBD2. The length of the CDR3 is 14 residues. J lost 10 bases, V lost 2 bases, and 9 bases had no gene match. Germline CDR1 and CDR2: SGDLS and YYNGEE. The CDR3 sequence: CASSVVTSVGPQYF. The CDR3 DNA sequence: TGTGCCAGCAGCGTGGTGACTAGCGTTGGGCCGCAGTATTTT.

The V call is TRBV7-9, the J call TRBJ2-3; 8 bases are shared with TRBD1. Germline V CDR1 and CDR2: SEHNR, FQNEAQ (reference sequence). J was trimmed by 4 bases and V by 5 bases; bases with no gene match: 11. The CDR3 is 16 amino acids. In DNA, the CDR3 is TGTGCCAGCAGCCCAACCGGGACAGGCATTCCAGATACGCAGTATTTT. This gives the protein CASSPTGTGIPDTQYF.

The chain combines TRBV5-1 with TRBJ1-2, with 8 bases lining up with TRBD1. After removal of 1 base from V and 3 bases from J, the junction contained 5 bases not matched to a gene. The CDR3 totals 15 residues. Germline CDR1 SGHRS, CDR2 YFSETQ. This CDR3 reads CASSLSTGQDYGYTF. CDR3 coding DNA: TGCGCCAGCAGCTTGTCTACGGGACAGGACTATGGCTACACCTTC.

J is TRBJ2-3 and V is TRBV18, with 7 nucleotides matching TRBD1. Germline CDR1 reads KGHSH; CDR2 reads LQKENI. CDR3 length: 15 amino acids. V lost 2 bases, J lost 4 bases, and 6 bases stayed unmatched. In DNA form, the CDR3 reads TGTGCCAGCTCACCAAACAGGGGCAGGGCAGATACGCAGTATTTT. Translated: CASSPNRGRADTQYF.

This rearrangement joins TRBV4-1 to TRBJ2-7, with 7 bases lining up with TRBD1. With 4 bases clipped from V and 7 bases from J, the junction kept 7 bases outside the gene matches. Germline V CDR1 and CDR2: MGHRA, YSYEKL. This CDR3 comprises 13 residues. CDR3 amino acids: CASSLNRGSEQYF. The CDR3 region has the DNA TGCGCCAGCAGCCTAAACAGGGGCTCGGAGCAGTACTTC.